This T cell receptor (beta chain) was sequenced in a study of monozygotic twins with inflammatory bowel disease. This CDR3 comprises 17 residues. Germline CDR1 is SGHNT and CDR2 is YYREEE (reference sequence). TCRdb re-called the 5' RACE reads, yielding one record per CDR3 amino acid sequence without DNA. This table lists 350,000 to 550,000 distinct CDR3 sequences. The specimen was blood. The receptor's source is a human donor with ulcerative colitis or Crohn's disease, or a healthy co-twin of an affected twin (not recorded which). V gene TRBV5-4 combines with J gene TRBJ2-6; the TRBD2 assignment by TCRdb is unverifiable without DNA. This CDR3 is CASRPRDGGLGANVLTF.